What follows describes a single T cell receptor beta chain. Per the original data handling: Amplified reference gene primers provided the basis for estimating nucleated cell counts. TCRdb's table, derived via immunoSEQ multiplex PCR, lists solely in-frame clones and lacks some. The DNA gave D and trimming, while V, J and clone size come from that table. The table lists 350,000 to 450,000 clones, approximately 87% of them singletons, with around 2% in the top ten. The sample is drawn from a study of blood T cell repertoires in COVID-19. As for the study in general: PBMCs, B-cell-depleted T cells, or T cells were the source of the cDNA or gDNA that made up the material.

The source is a man between 40 and 49 years old in a cohort exposed to, infected with or recovered from COVID-19 (not recorded which). Input material: PBMCs or T cells enriched from blood (not recorded which).

The CDR3 DNA reads as TGTGCCAGCAGCTTAGTATTCGGGACTCCTACTTTAGGCTACACCTTC. Protein: CASSLVFGTPTLGYTF. V gene TRBV7-2 combines with J gene TRBJ1-2, with D tentatively TRBD1 (5 bases). V lost 1 base and J 8 bases, leaving 20 bases between the germline ends. This CDR3 is 16 amino acids long. Germline loops: CDR1 SGHTA, CDR2 FQGNSA.